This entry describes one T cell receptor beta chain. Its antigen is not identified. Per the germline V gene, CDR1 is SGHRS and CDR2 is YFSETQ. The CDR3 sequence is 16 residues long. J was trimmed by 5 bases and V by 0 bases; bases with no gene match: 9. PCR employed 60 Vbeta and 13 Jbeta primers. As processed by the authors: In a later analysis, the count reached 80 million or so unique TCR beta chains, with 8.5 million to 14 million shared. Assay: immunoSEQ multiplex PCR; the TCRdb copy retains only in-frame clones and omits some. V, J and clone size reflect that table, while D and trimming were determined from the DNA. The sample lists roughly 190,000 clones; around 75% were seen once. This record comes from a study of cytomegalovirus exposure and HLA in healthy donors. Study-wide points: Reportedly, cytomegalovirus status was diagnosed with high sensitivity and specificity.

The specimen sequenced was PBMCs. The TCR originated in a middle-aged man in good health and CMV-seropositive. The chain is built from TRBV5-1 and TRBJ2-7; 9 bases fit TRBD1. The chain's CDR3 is CASSLGSGQGPDEQYF. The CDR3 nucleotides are TGCGCCAGCAGCTTGGGGTCGGGACAGGGTCCGGACGAGCAGTACTTC.